Listed below are T cell receptor beta chains from one sample, sequenced in a study of blood T cells in healthy people across ages. MiXCR, run by TCRdb on the 5' RACE reads, gives a single entry per CDR3 protein. Found here are 550,000 to 750,000 distinct CDR3 sequences, under 25% of them singletons; the top ten hold roughly 3.4%. The sample taken for sequencing was blood. The receptors here all came from a man between 65 and 80 years old in good health. CDR3s include the opening cysteine and the closing phenylalanine or tryptophan. The order of the fields is V gene, CDR3 protein.

v_gene: TRBV14; CDR3aa: CASSQEKSGRRSYNEQFF
v_gene: TRBV9; CDR3aa: CASSVEAAKQETQYF
v_gene: TRBV20-1; CDR3aa: CSAVPGTAGNTIYF
v_gene: TRBV7-9; CDR3aa: CASSLEVEGGYTF
v_gene: TRBV7-2; CDR3aa: CASRRDRGSGNTIYF
v_gene: TRBV20-1; CDR3aa: CSASPGGRRDTQYF
v_gene: TRBV10-3; CDR3aa: CAISEQSGPYNEQFF
v_gene: TRBV3-1; CDR3aa: CASSQNRAVAYIQYF
v_gene: TRBV6-1; CDR3aa: CASKLSSGSPYEQYF
v_gene: TRBV6-2/TRBV6-3; CDR3aa: CASSFGLIRAGGYTF
v_gene: TRBV5-1; CDR3aa: CASSPESTNEKLFF
v_gene: TRBV2; CDR3aa: CASSVASGAYEQYF
v_gene: TRBV20-1; CDR3aa: CSATPGQGYTEAFF
v_gene: TRBV4-3; CDR3aa: CASSHENGANEKLFF
v_gene: TRBV2; CDR3aa: CASNADRGGYTF
v_gene: TRBV20-1; CDR3aa: CSARDDGLHVIYNEQFF
v_gene: TRBV6-2/TRBV6-3; CDR3aa: CASSFSGGRTEAFF
v_gene: TRBV3-1; CDR3aa: CASSQGRQETQYF
v_gene: TRBV5-1; CDR3aa: CASSLRGRGIMNTEAFF
v_gene: TRBV7-9; CDR3aa: CASRGRSTGELFF
v_gene: TRBV7-9; CDR3aa: CASSSMGLSYEQYF
v_gene: TRBV6-5; CDR3aa: CASSYRGGDYTEAFF
v_gene: TRBV29-1; CDR3aa: CSVRPASGPSYEQYF
v_gene: TRBV9; CDR3aa: CASSVGQVFVNEQFF
v_gene: TRBV20-1; CDR3aa: CSARLPGLAGGPDTQYF
v_gene: TRBV7-8; CDR3aa: CASQGPSSYEQYF
v_gene: TRBV5-5; CDR3aa: CASSLQVAREQYF
v_gene: TRBV12-3/TRBV12-4; CDR3aa: CASSSLSGGSTDTQYF
v_gene: TRBV13; CDR3aa: CASSLGSPAYEQYF
v_gene: TRBV5-1; CDR3aa: CASSQGELESGELFF
v_gene: TRBV18; CDR3aa: CASSPRPRDNEKLFF
v_gene: TRBV5-1; CDR3aa: CASSLSRGLSYEQYF
v_gene: TRBV7-2; CDR3aa: CASSLVGQTTDTQYF
v_gene: TRBV29-1; CDR3aa: CSAGGHGYGYTF
v_gene: TRBV20-1; CDR3aa: CSARDGQGPYNEQFF
v_gene: TRBV5-1; CDR3aa: CASSKDRGEYNEQFF
v_gene: TRBV12-3/TRBV12-4; CDR3aa: CASSLGGTGQPQHF
v_gene: TRBV5-5; CDR3aa: CASTRDANYGYTF
v_gene: TRBV29-1; CDR3aa: CSVEDHGQGLSSGNTIYF
v_gene: TRBV20-1; CDR3aa: CSARDPTSGSADTQHF
v_gene: TRBV3-1; CDR3aa: CASSPVVNSGNTIYF
v_gene: TRBV6-2/TRBV6-3; CDR3aa: CASRLAWQETQYF
v_gene: TRBV20-1; CDR3aa: CSAGGALLSDTQYF
v_gene: TRBV2; CDR3aa: CASRAGYSNEKLFF
v_gene: TRBV7-9; CDR3aa: CASNPGQKMNTEAFF
v_gene: TRBV14; CDR3aa: CASSRWNEQYF
v_gene: TRBV3-1; CDR3aa: CASTHRTGAGYGYTF
v_gene: TRBV5-1; CDR3aa: CASSLELASNEQFF
v_gene: TRBV5-1; CDR3aa: CASSLVGPTDTQYF
v_gene: TRBV5-1; CDR3aa: CASSREGYEQYF